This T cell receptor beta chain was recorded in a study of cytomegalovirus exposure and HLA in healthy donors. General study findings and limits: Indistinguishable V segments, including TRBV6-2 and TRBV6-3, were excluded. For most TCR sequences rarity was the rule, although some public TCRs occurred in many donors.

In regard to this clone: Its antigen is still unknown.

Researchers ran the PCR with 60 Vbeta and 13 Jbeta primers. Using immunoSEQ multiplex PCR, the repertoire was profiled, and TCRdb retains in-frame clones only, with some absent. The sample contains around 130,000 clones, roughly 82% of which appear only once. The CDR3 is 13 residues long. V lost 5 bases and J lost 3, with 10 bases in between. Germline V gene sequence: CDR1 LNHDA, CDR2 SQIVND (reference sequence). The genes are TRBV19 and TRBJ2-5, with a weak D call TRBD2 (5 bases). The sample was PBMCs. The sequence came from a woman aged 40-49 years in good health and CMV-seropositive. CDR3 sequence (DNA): TGTGCCAGTAGTTCTAGCCGGGAAGAGACCCAGTACTTC. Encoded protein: CASSSSREETQYF.